This entry lists 8 T cell receptor beta chains sequenced from one sample in a study of neoadjuvant anti-PD-1 for oral cavity cancer. Some clones are missing from TCRdb's copy, which holds only in-frame ones; the method was immunoSEQ multiplex PCR. The sample consists of roughly 13,000 clones, approximately 69% of them appearing once. Time point here: after neoadjuvant nivolumab, at surgical resection. The sample consisted of PBMCs, taken after nivolumab (anti-PD-1) treatment. The origin of the receptors is a person aged 35 to 85 with oral cavity squamous cell carcinoma.

This chain connects TRBV30 to TRBJ1-3; 8 bases line up with TRBD1. Germline V lookup: CDR1 GTSNPN, CDR2 SVGIG (reference sequence). V shed 2 bases and J 0 bases; nucleotides not matched to a gene: 9. This CDR3 contains 17 residues. The CDR3 nucleotides are TGTGCCTGGAGTTTCCTCCGGACAGGGTTCTCTGGAAACACCATATATTTT. Its protein is CAWSFLRTGFSGNTIYF.

This sequence joins TRBV5-4 and TRBJ2-2; possible D gene TRBD2, 5 bases. The germline V gene encodes CDR1 SGHNT and CDR2 YYREEE (reference sequence). The CDR3 spans 15 residues. V dropped 5 bases and J dropped 3 bases, with 14 bases sitting between them. The CDR3 loop is CASSSVARDTGELFF. The CDR3 DNA sequence: TGTGCCAGCAGTTCCGTCGCGCGGGACACCGGGGAGCTGTTTTTT.

This chain connects TRBV6-1 to TRBJ2-1, with 9 positions matching TRBD1. The J segment lost 3 bases and the V segment lost 3 bases, leaving 0 bases of the junction unmatched. Germline lookup yields CDR1 MNHNS and CDR2 SASEGT. CDR3 length equals 14 residues. CDR3 region: CASSETGGYNEQFF. Written as DNA, the CDR3 is TGTGCCAGCAGTGAGACAGGGGGCTACAATGAGCAGTTCTTC.

The V and J genes are TRBV11-1 and TRBJ1-2, with 8 bases identical to TRBD1. CDR3 length: 13 residues. The V gene's germline CDR1 is SGHAT and CDR2 FQDESV (reference sequence). V lost 2 bases to trimming and J lost 7 bases; unmatched junction nucleotides: 3. As DNA, the CDR3 is TGTGCCAGCAGCTTACGACAGGGGAGTGGCTACACCTTC. This gives the protein CASSLRQGSGYTF.

The V and J genes are TRBV9 and TRBJ2-1, with D possibly matching TRBD2 (5 bases). This CDR3 spans 16 amino acids. Germline CDR1 is SGDLS and CDR2 is YYNGEE. Trimming removed 4 bases from V and 4 bases from J, with 18 bases in between. CDR3 DNA: TGTGCCAGCAGCCGTGGGAGCGGTAAAAATTACAATGAGCAGTTCTTC. Translating it yields CASSRGSGKNYNEQFF.

The chain uses TRBV27 and TRBJ1-5; the D gene is possibly TRBD1 (6 bases). There are 14 residues in the CDR3. Trimming stripped 8 bases from V and 0 bases from J, with 11 bases between. CDR1 and CDR2 from the germline V gene are MNHEY and SMNVEV (reference sequence). The CDR3: CASATGTSNQPQHF. In nucleotides, the CDR3 is TGTGCCAGCGCGACAGGAACTAGCAATCAGCCCCAGCATTTT.

This clone has more than one count but fewer than ten. This sequence joins TRBV5-1 and TRBJ2-5, with D perhaps matching TRBD2 (7 bases). The ends were cut back, 4 bases at V and 4 bases at J, with 17 bases in the middle. CDR1 and CDR2 (germline): SGHRS, YFSETQ. This CDR3 has 15 amino acids. For the CDR3, the DNA is TGCGCCAGCAGCCGTGTTAGGGGGGGTCGAGAGACCCAGTACTTC. Residues: CASSRVRGGRETQYF.

This clone was detected once. This chain links TRBV5-8 with TRBJ2-1; D may be TRBD1 or TRBD2 (5 bases each). The CDR3 extends over 11 amino acids. The V end was cut by 3 bases, the J end by 7 bases, with 5 bases between. The germline CDR1 and CDR2 sequences are SGHTS and YDEGEE. The CDR3 DNA is TGTGCCAGCAGCTGGGGGAATGAGCAGTTCTTC. It is translated as CASSWGNEQFF. The whole variable domain, filled in from reference TRBV5-8 and TRBJ2-1, reads EAGVTQSPTHLIKTRGQQATLRCSPISGHTSVYWYQQALGLGLQFLLWYDEGEERNRGNFPPRFSGRQFPNYSSELNVNALELEDSALYLCASSWGNEQFFGPGTRLTVL.